Following are 21 T cell receptor beta chains from one sample sequenced in a study of cytomegalovirus exposure and HLA in healthy donors. PCR amplification relied on 60 Vbeta primers (plus 13 Jbeta primers). Sequencing used immunoSEQ multiplex PCR; TCRdb keeps in-frame clones, though not all of them. The sample yields under 150,000 clones, 75% to 85% seen once. What was sequenced was PBMCs. Source of these receptors: a woman between 40 and 55 years old in good health and CMV-seropositive.

This clone was observed a few times. The chain carries TRBV2 and TRBJ2-7, with unresolved D. Looked up from germline, CDR1 is SNHLY and CDR2 is FYNNEI. The CDR3 is 14 residues long. V gave up 5 bases and J gave up 0 bases, with 11 bases separating them. The CDR3, as DNA: TGTGCCAGCAGTCCTGACACGTCCTCCTACGAGCAGTACTTC. Translation gives CASSPDTSSYEQYF.

V gene TRBV19 combines with J gene TRBJ2-3; TRBD2 agrees at 9 bases. Germline V lookup: CDR1 LNHDA, CDR2 SQIVND (reference sequence). J lost 6 bases, V lost 7 bases, and 11 bases had no gene match. The CDR3 totals 15 residues. CDR3 DNA sequence: TGTGCCAGTATGCTGCCTAGCGGGGTCCGGGATACGCAGTATTTT. This sequence encodes CASMLPSGVRDTQYF.

This chain connects TRBV27 to TRBJ2-1; D unresolved. V lost 9 bases and J lost 0, with 9 bases in between. This CDR3 comprises 13 residues. The germline CDR1 and CDR2 sequences are MNHEY and SMNVEV (reference sequence). CDR3 coding DNA: TGTGCCAGTCACAGCCCCTCCTACAATGAGCAGTTCTTC. Its translation: CASHSPSYNEQFF.

V usage is TRBV28 and J usage is TRBJ2-2; D gene unclear. The V and J ends lost 7 bases and 2 bases respectively, with 5 bases between them. This CDR3 contains 12 residues. The germline V gene encodes CDR1 MDHEN and CDR2 SYDVKM. The DNA of the CDR3 is TGTGCCAGCACCGTAAACACCGGGGAGCTGTTTTTT. Protein product: CASTVNTGELFF.

The chain is built from TRBV18 and TRBJ1-1; 7 bases fit TRBD1. V gave up 2 bases and J gave up 2 bases; unmatched junction bases: 8. The CDR3 sequence is 16 residues long. CDR1 KGHSH and CDR2 LQKENI come from the germline V gene. In DNA form, the CDR3 reads TGTGCCAGCTCACCAAGGGGGGACAGCCTAAACACTGAAGCTTTCTTT. This translates into CASSPRGDSLNTEAFF.

The chain joins TRBV2 to TRBJ2-1, with 12 bases identical to TRBD2. Germline V lookup: CDR1 SNHLY, CDR2 FYNNEI. The CDR3 consists of 16 residues. Losses at the gene ends were 3 bases for V and 7 bases for J; bases not matched to a gene: 7. CDR3 sequence reads: CASSDASGRVSNEQFF. Written as DNA, the CDR3 is TGTGCCAGCAGTGACGCTAGCGGGAGGGTGTCAAATGAGCAGTTCTTC.

The chain uses TRBV19 and TRBJ2-7; D may be TRBD2 (5 bases). This CDR3 contains 14 residues. Germline lookup yields CDR1 LNHDA and CDR2 SQIVND (reference sequence). V was trimmed by 6 bases and J by 0 bases, leaving 12 bases between them. CDR3 DNA: TGTGCCAGTAGCCCCGCGGGTAGCTCCTACGAGCAGTACTTC. Translation gives CASSPAGSSYEQYF.

The V call is TRBV7-2, the J call TRBJ1-1, with 7 bases aligning to TRBD1. Looked up from germline, CDR1 is SGHTA and CDR2 is FQGNSA. The CDR3 consists of 17 residues. V was pared by 0 bases and J by 1 base, with 8 bases of the junction left unmatched. For the CDR3, the DNA is TGTGCCAGCAGCTTAGCCGGTTCGACAGGGAGGAACACTGAAGCTTTCTTT. This gives the protein CASSLAGSTGRNTEAFF.

V and J are TRBV5-4 and TRBJ2-1; TRBD1 matches at 8 bases. Germline V gene data show CDR1 as SGHNT and CDR2 as YYREEE (reference sequence). V lost 4 bases and J lost 9; bases outside the gene matches: 6. This CDR3 is 13 amino acids long. The CDR3 DNA reads as TGTGCCAGCAGCATAGACAGGGGAGGTGAGCAGTTCTTC. Amino acid sequence: CASSIDRGGEQFF.

V usage is TRBV28 and J usage is TRBJ2-5; the match to TRBD1 covers 7 bases. The CDR3 loop spans 13 amino acids. Germline V gives CDR1 MDHEN, CDR2 SYDVKM. The trim removed 8 bases at V and 1 base at J, leaving 4 bases unmatched. The CDR3 reads CASQQGSQETQYF. CDR3 coding DNA: TGTGCCAGCCAACAGGGGAGCCAAGAGACCCAGTACTTC.

V usage is TRBV18 and J usage is TRBJ2-6; 7 positions match TRBD2. V lost 3 bases, J lost 0 bases, and 5 bases stayed unmatched. Germline assignment: CDR1 KGHSH and CDR2 LQKENI. The CDR3 length is 17 residues. This CDR3 is CASSPREPYSGANVLTF. The CDR3 DNA is TGTGCCAGCTCACCGCGGGAGCCGTACTCTGGGGCCAACGTCCTGACTTTC.

This clone was observed a handful of times. The rearrangement links TRBV2 to TRBJ2-2; the match to TRBD1 covers 11 bases. The germline V gene encodes CDR1 SNHLY and CDR2 FYNNEI. V dropped 5 bases and J dropped 6; count of bases not matched to a gene: 8. This CDR3 is 16 amino acids long. CDR3 residues: CASSFGQGAQAGELFF. In DNA form, the CDR3 reads TGTGCCAGCAGTTTTGGACAGGGGGCGCAAGCCGGGGAGCTGTTTTTT.

The chain recombines TRBV5-5 with TRBJ1-1, with a possible D match to TRBD1 (5 bases). CDR3 size: 15 residues. CDR1 and CDR2 (germline): SGHKS, YYEKEE (reference sequence). V dropped 4 bases and J dropped 3 bases, with 16 bases sitting between them. CDR3 in DNA: TGTGCCAGCAGCACCTCCTCAGGGCAATACACTGAAGCTTTCTTT. This gives the protein CASSTSSGQYTEAFF.

The gene calls are TRBV10-1 and TRBJ2-3, with 7 bases matching TRBD1. This CDR3 spans 14 amino acids. Germline CDR1 is WNHNN and CDR2 is SYGVQD (reference sequence). Germline trimming cut 4 bases from V and 2 bases from J; bases unmatched to any gene: 3. The CDR3 DNA follows: TGCGCCAGCAGTGCCGGGACAGACACAGATACGCAGTATTTT. It specifies CASSAGTDTDTQYF.

The genes are TRBV18 and TRBJ2-5; the match to TRBD2 covers 12 bases. The CDR3 sequence is 18 residues long. V was pared by 4 bases and J by 1 base, with 10 bases of the junction left unmatched. Germline CDR1 is KGHSH and CDR2 is LQKENI. This chain's CDR3 is CASSRDRWTSGAQETQYF. CDR3 bases: TGTGCCAGCTCACGGGACCGTTGGACTAGCGGGGCCCAAGAGACCCAGTACTTC.

The chain links TRBV7-9 to TRBJ2-7; perhaps TRBD1 as D (6 bases). Per the germline V gene, CDR1 is SEHNR and CDR2 is FQNEAQ (reference sequence). Trimming took off 4 bases at V and 6 bases at J, with 16 bases between the two ends. The CDR3 has 14 residues. The CDR3, as DNA: TGTGCCAGCAGCTACGGACAGAGCCCTTTCGAGCAGTACTTC. It is translated as CASSYGQSPFEQYF.

This clone was picked up one time. CDR3: CASRPTGGGYEQYF. The CDR3 bases are TGTGCCAGCAGACCCACAGGGGGCGGATACGAGCAGTACTTC. This chain joins TRBV7-8 and TRBJ2-7; TRBD1 matches at 9 bases. Germline V lookup: CDR1 SGHVS, CDR2 FQNEAQ. This CDR3 is 14 amino acids long. J gave up 4 bases and V 6 bases, and 7 bases lay outside the gene matches.

This chain joins TRBV9 and TRBJ1-2, with D perhaps TRBD1 (6 bases). The CDR3 loop spans 12 amino acids. The V and J ends lost 5 bases and 2 bases respectively, with 7 bases between them. Germline V gene data show CDR1 as SGDLS and CDR2 as YYNGEE. CDR3 nucleotide sequence: TGTGCCAGCAGTGGACAGAACTATGGCTACACCTTC. Translated: CASSGQNYGYTF.

The CDR3 is CASSLAIAGASPGELFF. CDR3 nucleotide sequence: TGTGCCAGCAGCTTAGCTATAGCGGGAGCATCCCCCGGGGAGCTGTTTTTT. This sequence joins TRBV7-9 and TRBJ2-2, with 9 bases matching TRBD2. There are 17 residues in the CDR3. V gave up 0 bases and J gave up 6 bases; unmatched junction bases: 8. From germline, CDR1 is SEHNR and CDR2 FQNEAQ (reference sequence).

The rearrangement links TRBV2 to TRBJ1-2; 11 bases map to TRBD1. The CDR3 has 15 amino acids. Germline V gives CDR1 SNHLY, CDR2 FYNNEI. Unmatched junction bases numbered 10, after V lost 5 bases and J lost 8 bases. DNA for the CDR3: TGTGCCAGCAGTACAGGACAGGGGGCGCATCAGGGCTACACCTTC. This encodes CASSTGQGAHQGYTF.

The chain joins TRBV11-1 to TRBJ1-1; 9 bases agree with TRBD1. Germline assignment: CDR1 SGHAT and CDR2 FQDESV (reference sequence). The CDR3 sequence is 15 residues long. V lost 1 base to trimming and J lost 4 bases; unmatched junction nucleotides: 4. The CDR3 loop is CASSLVRQGGTEAFF. The DNA of the CDR3 is TGTGCCAGCAGCTTAGTGCGACAGGGGGGCACTGAAGCTTTCTTT.